The 8 T cell receptor beta chains in this list originate from one sample, sequenced in a study of cytomegalovirus exposure and HLA in healthy donors. In the PCR, 60 Vbeta and 13 Jbeta primers were used. Sequenced by immunoSEQ multiplex PCR; TCRdb stores in-frame clones only, minus some. Of under 150,000 clones listed, around 85% are singletons. Material: PBMCs. These receptors all come from a boy between 10 and 17 years old in good health and CMV-seronegative.

The chain links TRBV5-1 to TRBJ1-1; 9 nucleotides match TRBD1. Per the germline V gene, CDR1 is SGHRS and CDR2 is YFSETQ. CDR3 length: 16 amino acids. V shed 0 bases, J shed 0 bases, and the junction held 3 bases outside the gene matches. CDR3 coding DNA: TGCGCCAGCAGCTTGGTGGGGACAGGGTTGAACACTGAAGCTTTCTTT. It translates to CASSLVGTGLNTEAFF.

This chain links TRBV14 with TRBJ2-5, with D uncertain. V was pared by 3 bases and J by 4 bases, with 6 bases between. Looked up from germline, CDR1 is SGHDN and CDR2 is FVKESK. The CDR3 is 12 residues long. CDR3 in DNA: TGTGCCAGCAGCCACTATCCAGAGACCCAGTACTTC. Amino acid sequence: CASSHYPETQYF.

The chain joins TRBV7-8 to TRBJ2-1; 9 positions agree with TRBD2. CDR3 length: 17 residues. CDR1 SGHVS and CDR2 FQNEAQ come from the germline V gene. Germline trimming cut 2 bases from V and 4 bases from J; bases unmatched to any gene: 9. The CDR3 region has the DNA TGTGCCAGCAGCTTACCTCTACGACTAGCGGTATACAATGAGCAGTTCTTC. Protein product: CASSLPLRLAVYNEQFF.

The rearrangement joins TRBV19 to TRBJ1-1, with D unresolved. The CDR3 loop spans 16 amino acids. V was cut by 0 bases and J by 5 bases, with 16 bases left in between. CDR1 is LNHDA and CDR2 is SQIVND in the germline V gene (reference sequence). The CDR3 DNA sequence: TGTGCCAGTAGTATAGATCGTAGACGGGTGGGTACTGAAGCTTTCTTT. It translates to CASSIDRRRVGTEAFF.

This clone appeared a single time. V and J are TRBV10-3 and TRBJ2-7, with D perhaps TRBD1 (6 bases). Looked up from germline, CDR1 is ENHRY and CDR2 is SYGVKD. The CDR3 loop spans 12 amino acids. Deletions cut 6 bases from V and 2 bases from J, with 8 bases between. This CDR3 reads CAIRTGTYEQYF. CDR3 DNA sequence: TGTGCCATCAGGACAGGAACCTACGAGCAGTACTTC.

In its sample, this clone was seen a few times. The rearrangement uses TRBV7-9 and TRBJ2-5, with 7 bases fitting TRBD1. This CDR3 is built from 14 residues. Germline V gene lookup returns CDR1 SEHNR and CDR2 FQNEAQ (reference sequence). J gave up 5 bases and V 2 bases, and 5 bases lay outside the gene matches. This chain's CDR3 is CASSLRGGGETQYF. In nucleotides, the CDR3 is TGTGCCAGCAGCTTACGAGGGGGCGGGGAGACCCAGTACTTC.

The chain is built from TRBV7-2 and TRBJ1-6; D call uncertain. V lost 1 base and J 10 bases, leaving 17 bases between the germline ends. The germline V gene encodes CDR1 SGHTA and CDR2 FQGNSA. This CDR3 comprises 16 residues. The CDR3 DNA reads TGTGCCAGCAGCTTAGAGTGGGCGGGAAGAGAGTCACCCCTCCACTTT. Translation: CASSLEWAGRESPLHF.

The genes are TRBV5-5 and TRBJ2-7; 7 positions match TRBD1. The J segment lost 4 bases and the V segment lost 4 bases, leaving 11 bases of the junction unmatched. Germline V gene data show CDR1 as SGHKS and CDR2 as YYEKEE (reference sequence). The CDR3 totals 15 residues. The CDR3 DNA reads as TGTGCCAGCAGCGCATCCCCGGGACAGCAATACGAGCAGTACTTC. This encodes CASSASPGQQYEQYF.